The sequence of this T cell receptor (beta chain) was determined in a study of PD-1 blockade in classical Hodgkin lymphoma. Study-level information: With a 2-week interval, patients received intravenous nivolumab at 3 mg/kg. Study-wide points: What caused the repertoire differences, perhaps disease activity or prior therapy, remains undefined. Baseline TCR diversity was reportedly lower in newly diagnosed patients than healthy donors.

For this clone: Antigen: not known.

Time point reported: cycle 4 day 1 (C4D1), after more than five weeks of nivolumab. Brentuximab vedotin exposure varied, and every patient relapsed after autologous stem cell transplantation. Purification of CD4+ T cells from thawed PBMCs was achieved by magnetic negative selection. Progressive disease, partial response or complete response was each patient's best response. Generated by immunoSEQ multiplex PCR, the TCRdb table keeps only in-frame clones and is missing some. The profile shows approximately 11,000 clones, roughly 72% of them singletons. Germline V CDR1 and CDR2: LGHNA, YNFKEQ. The ends lost 1 base at V and 7 bases at J; junction bases unmatched: 11. This CDR3 spans 17 amino acids.

The TCR originated in a human donor with classical Hodgkin lymphoma. The chain combines TRBV4-2 with TRBJ1-4, with 8 bases aligning to TRBD1. Sequenced here: CD4+ T cells from blood, sampled before the fourth cycle of nivolumab. CDR3 amino acids: CASSQGRPGQAGEKLFF. As DNA, the CDR3 is TGTGCCAGCAGCCAAGGCCGACCGGGACAGGCGGGTGAAAAACTGTTTTTT.